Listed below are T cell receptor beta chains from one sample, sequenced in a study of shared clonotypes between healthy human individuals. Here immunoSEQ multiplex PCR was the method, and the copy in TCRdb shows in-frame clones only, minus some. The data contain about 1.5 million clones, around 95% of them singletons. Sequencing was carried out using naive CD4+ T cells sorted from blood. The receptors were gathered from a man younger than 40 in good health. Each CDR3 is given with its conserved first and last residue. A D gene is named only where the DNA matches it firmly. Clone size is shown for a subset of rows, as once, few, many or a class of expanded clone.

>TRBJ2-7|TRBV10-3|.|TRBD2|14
CAISLADRNYEQYF
TGTGCCATCAGTCTAGCGGATCGCAACTACGAGCAGTACTTC
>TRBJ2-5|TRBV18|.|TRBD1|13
CASSQTGWETQYF
TGTGCCAGCTCTCAGACAGGGTGGGAGACCCAGTACTTC
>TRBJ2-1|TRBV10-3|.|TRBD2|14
CAIRSISGGNEQFF
TGTGCCATCAGGAGCATTAGCGGGGGTAATGAGCAGTTCTTC
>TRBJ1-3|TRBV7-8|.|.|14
CASSGYLGGNTIYF
TGTGCCAGCAGCGGATACCTGGGCGGAAACACCATATATTTT
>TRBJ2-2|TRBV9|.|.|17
CASSVGGQSPNTGELFF
TGTGCCAGCAGCGTAGGGGGGCAGAGCCCGAACACCGGGGAGCTGTTTTTT
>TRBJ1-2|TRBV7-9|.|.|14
CASSSGTDTYGYTF
TGTGCCAGCAGTTCCGGGACCGATACCTATGGCTACACCTTC
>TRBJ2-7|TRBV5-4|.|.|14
CASSNGPSAYEQYF
TGTGCCAGCAGTAACGGACCTAGCGCCTACGAGCAGTACTTC
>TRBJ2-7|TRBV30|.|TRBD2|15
CAWSVGLAGTYEQYF
TGTGCCTGGAGTGTGGGACTAGCGGGAACCTACGAGCAGTACTTC
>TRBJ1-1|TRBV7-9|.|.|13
CASSFVDGTEAFF
TGTGCCAGCAGCTTTGTAGACGGAACTGAAGCTTTCTTT
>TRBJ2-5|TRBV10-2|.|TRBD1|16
CASSPAGTGDQETQYF
TGCGCCAGCAGTCCCGCCGGGACAGGGGACCAAGAGACCCAGTACTTC
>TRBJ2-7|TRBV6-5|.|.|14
CASSKNPSVYEQYF
TGTGCCAGCAGTAAGAACCCCTCGGTCTACGAGCAGTACTTC
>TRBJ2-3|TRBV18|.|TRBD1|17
CASSPYRDRGLTDTQYF
TGTGCCAGCTCACCTTACCGGGACAGGGGGCTCACAGATACGCAGTATTTT
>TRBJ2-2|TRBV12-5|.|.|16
CASGFFVGEDTGELFF
TGTGCTAGTGGTTTCTTTGTGGGAGAGGACACCGGGGAGCTGTTTTTT
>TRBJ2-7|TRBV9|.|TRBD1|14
CASSVGTGIYEQYF
TGTGCCAGCAGCGTTGGGACAGGGATTTACGAGCAGTACTTC
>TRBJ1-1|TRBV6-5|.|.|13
CASSWNVETEAFF
TGTGCCAGCAGTTGGAATGTGGAGACTGAAGCTTTCTTT
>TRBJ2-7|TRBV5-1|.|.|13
CASSLTGSYEQYF
TGCGCCAGCAGCTTGACAGGCTCCTACGAGCAGTACTTC
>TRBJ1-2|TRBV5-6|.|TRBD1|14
CASSRDSLNYGYTF
TGTGCCAGCAGCAGGGACAGCCTTAACTATGGCTACACCTTC
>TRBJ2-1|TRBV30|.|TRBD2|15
CACTTTSGSIEEQFF
TGTGCCTGCACAACCACTAGCGGGAGTATAGAAGAGCAGTTCTTC
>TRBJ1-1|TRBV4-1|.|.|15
CASSPLEGTQPKWFF
TGCGCCAGCAGCCCTCTCGAGGGGACCCAACCGAAGTGGTTCTTT
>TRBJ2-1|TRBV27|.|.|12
CASSLPRGGQFF
TGTGCCAGCAGTTTACCGAGGGGGGGGCAGTTCTTC
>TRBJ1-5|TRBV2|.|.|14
CASNSDRGNQPQHF
TGTGCCAGCAACTCCGACAGAGGCAATCAGCCCCAGCATTTT
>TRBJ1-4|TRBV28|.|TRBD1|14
CASSQGQNNEKLFF
TGTGCCAGCAGTCAGGGACAGAATAATGAAAAACTGTTTTTT
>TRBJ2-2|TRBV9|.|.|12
CASSVGTGELFF
TGTGCCAGCAGCGTGGGCACCGGGGAGCTGTTTTTT
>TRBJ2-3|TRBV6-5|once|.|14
CASSYSPWQDTQYF
TGTGCCAGCAGTTACTCCCCCTGGCAAGATACGCAGTATTTT
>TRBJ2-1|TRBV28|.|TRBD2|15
CASSRTSGWLNEQFF
TGTGCCAGCAGCCGTACTAGCGGGTGGTTAAATGAGCAGTTCTTC
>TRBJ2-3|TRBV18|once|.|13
CASSPSREDTQYF
TGTGCCAGCTCACCTTCGAGAGAAGATACGCAGTATTTT
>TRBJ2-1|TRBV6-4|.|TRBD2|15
CASSETSGSYNEQFF
TGTGCCAGCAGTGAGACTAGCGGGAGTTACAATGAGCAGTTCTTC
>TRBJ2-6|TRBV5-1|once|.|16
CASSLATSSGANVLTF
TGCGCCAGCAGCTTGGCCACCAGCTCTGGGGCCAACGTCCTGACTTTC
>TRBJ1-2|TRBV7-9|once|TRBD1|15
CASSLAAGGGHGYTF
TGTGCCAGCAGCTTAGCCGCAGGGGGAGGGCATGGCTACACCTTC